Shown below are 24 T cell receptor beta chains from a single sample sequenced in a study of blood T cell repertoires in COVID-19. Using immunoSEQ multiplex PCR, the repertoire was profiled, and TCRdb retains in-frame clones only, with some absent. This sample has around 300,000 clones, with 75% to 90% found just once. The source material was PBMCs or T cells enriched from blood (not recorded which). Receptor source: a woman between 18 and 30 years old who had recovered from COVID-19.

CDR3 DNA sequence: TGTGCCAGCAGCCAATCAACCGGAGGGCAGTACTATGGCTACACCTTC. This codes for CASSQSTGGQYYGYTF. This rearrangement joins TRBV3-1 (or the pseudogene TRBV3-2) to TRBJ1-2; D not resolved. The germline V gene encodes CDR1 LGHDT and CDR2 YNNKEL (reference sequence). The CDR3 covers 16 residues. Between the trimmed V and J ends, which lost 2 bases and 3 bases, there was a span of 16 bases.

This clone was observed once. The rearrangement joins TRBV9 to TRBJ2-1; D possibly corresponds to TRBD1 (5 bases). The CDR3 has 14 residues. Germline CDR1 is SGDLS and CDR2 is YYNGEE. Trimming took off 2 bases at V and 6 bases at J, with 12 bases between the two ends. The CDR3 loop reads CASSVIGHSNEQFF. The CDR3 coding sequence is TGTGCCAGCAGCGTTATCGGACACAGCAATGAGCAGTTCTTC.

Only a few counts were recorded for this clone. The V gene is TRBV14, the J gene TRBJ1-6; no firm D call. Deletions cut 2 bases from V and 5 bases from J, with 19 bases between. The CDR3 length is 18 residues. Per the germline V gene, CDR1 is SGHDN and CDR2 is FVKESK. CDR3 in DNA: TGTGCCAGCAGCCAAAGGAGGCCCGGTCCAGACGATAATTCACCCCTCCACTTT. Its translation: CASSQRRPGPDDNSPLHF.

This chain links TRBV3-1 (or the pseudogene TRBV3-2) with TRBJ1-1, with D unclear. V lost 4 bases to trimming and J lost 4 bases, with 16 bases between them. The CDR3 covers 15 residues. In germline, CDR1 is LGHDT, CDR2 YNNKEL (reference sequence). This chain's CDR3 is CASSPRPIAGTEAFF. The CDR3 DNA is TGTGCCAGCAGCCCCCGGCCCATCGCGGGCACTGAAGCTTTCTTT.

This clone was counted once. V is TRBV7-9 and J is TRBJ2-7; TRBD1 agrees at 7 bases. The CDR3 consists of 15 residues. The ends lost 5 bases at V and 2 bases at J; junction bases unmatched: 9. The V gene's germline CDR1 is SEHNR and CDR2 FQNEAQ (reference sequence). CDR3: CASSPTGTATYEQYF. The CDR3 DNA reads TGTGCCAGCAGCCCTACCGGGACAGCCACCTACGAGCAGTACTTC.

Regarding this clone: Other DNA variants within this sample encode the same CDR3. CDR3 sequence: CASSQRDRGYGYTF. CDR3 DNA sequence: TGCGCCAGCAGCCAAAGGGACAGGGGTTATGGCTACACCTTC. The chain has TRBV4-1 and TRBJ1-2, with TRBD1 matching over 10 bases. The CDR3 covers 14 residues. V gave up 2 bases and J gave up 5 bases; unmatched junction bases: 2. Germline V CDR1 and CDR2: MGHRA, YSYEKL.

The rearrangement joins TRBV10-3 to TRBJ2-4; 7 nucleotides align to TRBD1. This CDR3 has 15 amino acids. V was clipped by 4 bases and J by 6 bases; unmatched bases: 9. Germline V CDR1 and CDR2: ENHRY, SYGVKD. The CDR3 spells CAISVKPGQTNIQYF. The CDR3 DNA reads as TGTGCCATCAGTGTTAAACCGGGACAGACAAACATTCAGTACTTC.

The CDR3 region has the DNA TGTGCCAGCCGCGGGACAGGGGCTGGCTACACCTTC. Its translation: CASRGTGAGYTF. V is TRBV2 and J is TRBJ1-2, with 10 bases identical to TRBD1. CDR1 and CDR2 from the germline V gene are SNHLY and FYNNEI. V shed 8 bases, J shed 7 bases, and the junction held 4 bases outside the gene matches. The CDR3 totals 12 residues.

This sequence joins TRBV5-4 and TRBJ1-2; TRBD1 matches 9 bases. With V trimmed by 6 bases and J by 6 bases, 12 bases remained unmatched. The germline V gene encodes CDR1 SGHNT and CDR2 YYREEE (reference sequence). This CDR3 has 15 residues. The CDR3 spells CASTSPGTGGDGYTF. In nucleotides, the CDR3 is TGTGCCAGCACTTCGCCTGGAACAGGGGGCGATGGCTACACCTTC. Filled out from reference TRBV5-4 and TRBJ1-2, the complete variable domain reads ETGVTQSPTHLIKTRGQQVTLRCSSQSGHNTVSWYQQALGQGPQFIFQYYREEENGRGNFPPRFSGLQFPNYSSELNVNALELDDSALYLCASTSPGTGGDGYTFGSGTRLTVV.

As concerns this clone: At one of its ends the junction is not consistent with the germline gene, which may arise from a read error. The CDR3 nucleotides read TGTGCTAGCGGTTTGGCAGGACAGTTAATCGAAAAACTGTTTTTT. This gives the protein CASGLAGQLIEKLFF. V and J are TRBV12-5 and TRBJ1-4; D perhaps matches TRBD1 (6 bases). This CDR3 region has 15 residues. CDR1 and CDR2 from the germline V gene are LGHNT and FRNRAP.

The chain has TRBV9 and TRBJ2-7; 12 nucleotides align to TRBD2. Looked up from germline, CDR1 is SGDLS and CDR2 is YYNGEE. The CDR3 is made up of 16 amino acids. The J segment lost 3 bases and the V segment lost 4 bases, leaving 8 bases of the junction unmatched. The DNA of the CDR3 is TGTGCCAGCAGCCCCGGACTAGCGGGGTCCCGCTACGAGCAGTACTTC. Amino acids: CASSPGLAGSRYEQYF.

The rearrangement uses TRBV2 and TRBJ2-7, with D possibly being TRBD1 (6 bases). V was shortened by 4 bases and J by 2 bases, with 12 bases between the two germline ends. The CDR3 covers 14 residues. Germline V gene lookup returns CDR1 SNHLY and CDR2 FYNNEI. The CDR3 DNA follows: TGTGCCAGCAGTGGGGATGACAGGCCCTACGAGCAGTACTTC. Translation gives CASSGDDRPYEQYF.

CDR3 DNA: TGCGCCAGCAGCTTGGATACAGGGGGCCGGGGCACTGAAGCTTTCTTT. It is translated as CASSLDTGGRGTEAFF. V and J are TRBV5-1 and TRBJ1-1; 9 bases map to TRBD1. The CDR3 totals 16 residues. The germline V gene has CDR1 SGHRS and CDR2 YFSETQ. The trim removed 0 bases at V and 4 bases at J, leaving 7 bases unmatched. Using reference TRBV5-1 and TRBJ1-1 for the parts outside the CDR3, the full variable domain is KAGVTQTPRYLIKTRGQQVTLSCSPISGHRSVSWYQQTPGQGLQFLFEYFSETQRNKGNFPGRFSGRQFSNSRSEMNVSTLELGDSALYLCASSLDTGGRGTEAFFGQGTRLTVV.

The J gene is TRBJ2-5, the V gene TRBV10-3, with a weak D call TRBD2 (6 bases). Trimming took off 11 bases at V and 6 bases at J, with 16 bases between the two ends. CDR3 length equals 12 residues. Germline CDR1 ENHRY, CDR2 SYGVKD. Written as DNA, the CDR3 is TGTGCCGCCAAGGAGGAGGGAAAGACCCAGTACTTC. Amino acids: CAAKEEGKTQYF.

This chain links TRBV10-2 with TRBJ2-5; D might be TRBD2 (5 bases). The CDR3 consists of 13 residues. Germline V gene data show CDR1 as WSHSY and CDR2 as SAAADI. Trimming took 5 bases from V and 4 from J, leaving 11 bases between them. The CDR3: CASSSGVGETQYF. CDR3 bases: TGCGCCAGCAGTTCCGGGGTCGGAGAGACCCAGTACTTC.

This clone appeared once. CDR3 residues: CASSLGPGGNRETQYF. In DNA, the CDR3 is TGTGCCAGCAGTTTGGGGCCTGGGGGGAATCGAGAGACCCAGTACTTC. The chain couples TRBV27 to TRBJ2-5, with a weak D call TRBD2 (6 bases). Trimming left V 3 bases short and J 4 bases short, with 18 bases between. The CDR3 covers 16 residues. Germline-derived CDR1 and CDR2 are MNHEY and SMNVEV (reference sequence).

The chain uses TRBV27 and TRBJ2-2; D might be TRBD1 (5 bases). The CDR3 contains 15 residues. V was pared by 3 bases and J by 5 bases, with 13 bases between. Germline CDR1 MNHEY, CDR2 SMNVEV (reference sequence). CDR3: CASSFFQGQTGELFF. The CDR3 nucleotides are TGTGCCAGCAGTTTTTTTCAGGGTCAAACCGGGGAGCTGTTTTTT.

The V and J genes are TRBV19 and TRBJ2-4; a weak D match, TRBD1 (6 bases). Germline CDR1 and CDR2: LNHDA and SQIVND (reference sequence). Trimming took 3 bases from V and 1 from J, leaving 13 bases between them. The CDR3 contains 16 residues. The CDR3 nucleotides read TGTGCCAGTAGTATCCTTTTGGGACATGCCAAAAACATTCAGTACTTC. Translating it yields CASSILLGHAKNIQYF.

The gene calls are TRBV3-1 (or the pseudogene TRBV3-2) and TRBJ1-2, with TRBD1 as a possible D gene (5 bases). CDR1 is LGHDT, CDR2 YNNKEL, per germline (reference sequence). Trimming left V 4 bases short and J 8 bases short, with 17 bases between. The CDR3 runs 14 residues. CDR3 sequence (DNA): TGTGCCAGCAGCCCGTTGGGGGGTCCCGGGGGCTACACCTTC. Encoded protein: CASSPLGGPGGYTF.

Concerning this clone itself: A junction end diverges from the germline sequence, so it may reflect a read error. The chain joins TRBV7-7 to TRBJ1-2; 7 bases fit TRBD1. The germline gives CDR1 SSHAT, CDR2 FNYEAQ (reference sequence). The CDR3 has 13 amino acids. Written as DNA, the CDR3 is TGTGCTAGCAGCTTAACAGGGGTGAACGGCTACACCTTC. Protein: CASSLTGVNGYTF.

This chain uses TRBV27 with TRBJ2-7, with 7 bases matching TRBD1. Looked up from germline, CDR1 is MNHEY and CDR2 is SMNVEV (reference sequence). CDR3 length: 13 amino acids. V shed 5 bases and J 2 bases; nucleotides not matched to a gene: 3. CDR3 sequence: CASSVGQTYEQYF. The CDR3 DNA sequence: TGTGCCAGCAGTGTGGGACAGACCTACGAGCAGTACTTC.

This chain connects TRBV5-8 to TRBJ2-2, with TRBD1 matching over 7 bases. The V gene end was trimmed by 3 bases and the J gene end by 3 bases; junction bases not matched to a gene: 5. This CDR3 spans 15 amino acids. CDR1 is SGHTS, CDR2 YDEGEE, per germline. CDR3 sequence: CASSYRGRDTGELFF. As DNA, the CDR3 is TGTGCCAGCAGCTATAGGGGGCGAGACACCGGGGAGCTGTTTTTT.

The rearrangement joins TRBV7-9 to TRBJ1-4, with 9 bases aligning to TRBD1. CDR3 length: 17 amino acids. The germline V gene encodes CDR1 SEHNR and CDR2 FQNEAQ (reference sequence). The J segment lost 0 bases and the V segment lost 3 bases, leaving 5 bases of the junction unmatched. The CDR3, as DNA: TGTGCCAGCAGCTTCGGGACAGGGCGGTCAACTAATGAAAAACTGTTTTTT. It codes for CASSFGTGRSTNEKLFF.

The chain is built from TRBV10-3 and TRBJ1-2; no reliable D call. CDR3 length equals 15 residues. V was cut by 5 bases and J by 5 bases, with 18 bases left in between. Germline V gene data show CDR1 as ENHRY and CDR2 as SYGVKD. CDR3 coding DNA: TGTGCCATCAGTCCCCGGGAGGTGATGATTTATGGCTACACCTTC. Protein sequence: CAISPREVMIYGYTF.